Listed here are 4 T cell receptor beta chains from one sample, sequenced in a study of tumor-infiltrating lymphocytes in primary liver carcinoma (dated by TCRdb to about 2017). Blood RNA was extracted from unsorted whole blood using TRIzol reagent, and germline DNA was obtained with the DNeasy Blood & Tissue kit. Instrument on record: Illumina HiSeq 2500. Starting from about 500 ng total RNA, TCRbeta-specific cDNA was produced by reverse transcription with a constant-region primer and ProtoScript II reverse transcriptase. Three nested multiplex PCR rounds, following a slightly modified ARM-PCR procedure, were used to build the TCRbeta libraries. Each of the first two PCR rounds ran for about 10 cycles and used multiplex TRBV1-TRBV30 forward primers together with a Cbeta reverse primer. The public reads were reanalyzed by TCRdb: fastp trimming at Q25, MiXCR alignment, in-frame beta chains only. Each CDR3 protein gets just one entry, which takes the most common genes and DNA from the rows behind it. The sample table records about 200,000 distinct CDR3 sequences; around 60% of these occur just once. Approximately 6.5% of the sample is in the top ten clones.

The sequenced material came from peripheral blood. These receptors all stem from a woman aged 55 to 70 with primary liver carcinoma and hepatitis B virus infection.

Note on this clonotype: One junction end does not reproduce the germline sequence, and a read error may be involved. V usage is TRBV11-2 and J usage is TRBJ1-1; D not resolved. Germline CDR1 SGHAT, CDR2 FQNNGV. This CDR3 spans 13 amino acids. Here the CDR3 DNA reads TGTGCCAGCAGCTTCGCCGCTTACACTGAAGTTTTCTTT. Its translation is CASSFAAYTEVFF.

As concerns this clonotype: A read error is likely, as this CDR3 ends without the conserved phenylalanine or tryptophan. The CDR3 region has the DNA TGTGCCAGTAGCTTAGAAGGGACAGGTTACCCTGAAGCTTTCATT. This translates into CASSLEGTGYPEAFI. This sequence joins TRBV11-1 and TRBJ1-1; 8 nucleotides agree with TRBD1. CDR3 size: 15 residues. The germline CDR1 and CDR2 sequences are SGHAT and FQDESV (reference sequence).

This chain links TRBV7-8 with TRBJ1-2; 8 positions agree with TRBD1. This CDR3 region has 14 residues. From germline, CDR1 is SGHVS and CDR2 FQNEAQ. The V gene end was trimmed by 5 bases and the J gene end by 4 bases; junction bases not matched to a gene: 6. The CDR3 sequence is CASSAQGAIYGYTF. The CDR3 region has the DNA TGTGCCAGCAGCGCCCAGGGGGCAATCTATGGCTACACCTTC.

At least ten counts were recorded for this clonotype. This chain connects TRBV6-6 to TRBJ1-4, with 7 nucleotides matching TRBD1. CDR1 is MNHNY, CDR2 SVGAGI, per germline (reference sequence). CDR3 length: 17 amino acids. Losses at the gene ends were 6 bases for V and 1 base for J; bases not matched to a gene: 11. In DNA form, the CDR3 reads TGTGCCAGCAGCCCTCCGACAGGGCGGGGAACTAATGAAAAACTGTTTTTT. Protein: CASSPPTGRGTNEKLFF.